This is a list of T cell receptor beta chains from one sample in a study of blood T cells in healthy people across ages. One entry per CDR3 protein, called by TCRdb with MiXCR from the 5' RACE reads. The sample carries 710,000 or so distinct CDR3 sequences, approximately 21% recorded once. Sequencing was carried out using blood. The source of these receptors is a man in his sixties or seventies in good health. CDR3s include the opening cysteine and the closing phenylalanine or tryptophan. A D gene is named only where the DNA matches it firmly. Clone size is stated in some rows and not others, as once, few, many or a class when expanded.

TRBJ2-1	TRBV9	TRBD2	few	CASSTGSGVNEQFF	TGTGCCAGCAGCACGGGGAGCGGGGTAAATGAGCAGTTCTTC
TRBJ2-2	TRBV12-3/TRBV12-4	TRBD2	.	CASLGLAGADTGELFF	TGTGCCAGCCTGGGACTAGCGGGAGCTGACACCGGGGAGCTGTTTTTT
TRBJ2-2	TRBV6-5	.	few	CASSEQGRTGELFF	TGTGCCAGCAGCGAACAGGGTCGCACCGGGGAGCTGTTTTTT
TRBJ2-1	TRBV10-1	.	.	CASSFSVYNEQFF	TGCGCCAGCAGCTTTAGCGTCTACAATGAGCAGTTCTTC
TRBJ2-1	TRBV11-3	TRBD1	.	CASSLEWTGAGYEQFF	TGTGCCAGCAGCTTAGAATGGACAGGGGCGGGTTATGAGCAGTTCTTC
TRBJ2-4	TRBV19	TRBD1	once	CASMVQGAKNIQYF	TGTGCCAGTATGGTACAGGGGGCCAAAAACATTCAGTACTTC
TRBJ2-4	TRBV20-1	.	.	CSARDAIAGKNIQYF	TGCAGTGCTAGAGACGCCATCGCCGGCAAAAACATTCAGTACTTC
TRBJ2-2	TRBV6-6	.	few	CASSYEETGELFF	TGTGCCAGCAGTTACGAGGAAACCGGGGAGCTGTTTTTT
TRBJ2-6	TRBV13	TRBD2	.	CASSLAGGSNVLIF	TGTGCCAGCAGCTTAGCGGGGGGTTCAAACGTCCTGATTTTC
TRBJ2-3	TRBV12-3/TRBV12-4	.	.	CASNPGRTDTQYF	TGTGCCAGCAACCCGGGCCGCACAGATACGCAGTATTTT
TRBJ2-4	TRBV5-1	.	.	CASSLGRRGNIQYF	TGCGCCAGCAGCTTGGGGAGGAGGGGAAACATTCAGTACTTC
TRBJ2-1	TRBV20-1	TRBD2	few	CSARKSGGAGGEQFF	TGCAGTGCTAGAAAAAGCGGGGGGGCCGGTGGTGAGCAGTTCTTC
TRBJ1-5	TRBV7-8	.	.	CASSQDEIRYLNQPQHF	TGTGCCAGCAGCCAAGACGAAATTAGATACCTTAATCAGCCCCAGCATTTT
TRBJ2-5	TRBV20-1	.	.	CSAIVNPQETQYF	TGCAGTGCAATAGTCAACCCACAAGAGACCCAGTACTTC
TRBJ2-3	TRBV18	TRBD1	few	CASSRTGRGDTQYF	TGTGCCAGCTCACGGACAGGGCGCGGGGATACGCAGTATTTT
TRBJ2-3	TRBV12-3/TRBV12-4	.	once	CASSHPGGHSTQYF	TGTGCCAGCAGTCACCCCGGGGGACATTCTACGCAGTATTTT
TRBJ2-4	TRBV5-1	TRBD1	few	CASSFQGATKNIQYF	TGCGCCAGCAGCTTCCAGGGGGCGACCAAAAACATTCAGTACTTC
TRBJ1-4	TRBV6-5	TRBD1	few	CASSYSGQQNEKLFF	TGTGCCAGCAGTTACTCGGGACAGCAGAATGAAAAACTGTTTTTT
TRBJ2-4	TRBV20-1	.	many	CSARDHRGKNIQYF	TGCAGTGCTAGAGATCATCGGGGGAAAAACATTCAGTACTTC
TRBJ2-5	TRBV7-2	TRBD1	.	CASSLKPGQGWETQYF	TGTGCCAGCAGCTTAAAACCGGGACAGGGGTGGGAGACCCAGTACTTC
TRBJ2-3	TRBV5-1	TRBD1	.	CASSPQGDSTDTQYF	TGCGCCAGCAGCCCACAGGGGGACAGCACAGATACGCAGTATTTT
TRBJ2-2	TRBV7-8	.	few	CASSLRFTVNTGELFF	TGTGCCAGCAGCTTAAGGTTCACAGTGAACACCGGGGAGCTGTTTTTT
TRBJ1-2	TRBV29-1	.	once	CSVVGAEGYTF	TGCAGCGTTGTGGGGGCTGAGGGCTACACCTTC
TRBJ2-3	TRBV7-2	TRBD2	.	CASSPRAGADTQYF	TGTGCCAGCAGCCCAAGGGCGGGAGCAGATACGCAGTATTTT
TRBJ2-3	TRBV20-1	.	.	CSARRGATDTQYF	TGCAGTGCTAGGAGGGGGGCAACAGATACGCAGTATTTT
TRBJ2-2	TRBV9	TRBD2	.	CASSKPRLAANTGELFF	TGTGCCAGCAGCAAACCGAGACTAGCGGCGAACACCGGGGAGCTGTTTTTT